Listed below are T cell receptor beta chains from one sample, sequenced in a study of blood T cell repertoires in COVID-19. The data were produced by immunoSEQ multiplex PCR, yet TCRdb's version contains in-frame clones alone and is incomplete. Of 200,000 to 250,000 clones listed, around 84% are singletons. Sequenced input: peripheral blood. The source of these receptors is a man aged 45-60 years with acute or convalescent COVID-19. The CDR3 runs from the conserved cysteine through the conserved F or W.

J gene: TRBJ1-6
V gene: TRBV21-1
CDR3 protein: CASSKDSGNSPLHF

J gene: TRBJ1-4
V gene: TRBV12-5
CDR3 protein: CASGLVVGASEKLFF

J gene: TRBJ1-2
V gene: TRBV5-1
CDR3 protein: CASSSGTGGIYGYTF

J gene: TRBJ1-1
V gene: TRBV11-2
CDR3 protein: CASSKRQGNTEAFF

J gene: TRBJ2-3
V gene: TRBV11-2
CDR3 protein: CASSLALAADTQYF

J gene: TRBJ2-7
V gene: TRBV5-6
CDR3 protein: CASSYLGQDEQYF

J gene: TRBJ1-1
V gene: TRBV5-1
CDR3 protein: CASSLDRYEAFF

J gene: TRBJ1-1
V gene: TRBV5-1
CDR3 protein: CASRLTGENTEAFF

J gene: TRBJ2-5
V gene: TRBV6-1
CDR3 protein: CASSEQAGTQYF

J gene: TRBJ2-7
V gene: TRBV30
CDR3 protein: CAWSGDRRVYEQYF

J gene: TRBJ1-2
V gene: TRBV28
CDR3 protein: CASRPGTGDGYTF

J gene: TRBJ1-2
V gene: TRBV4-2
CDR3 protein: CASSPNPGQATLGYTF

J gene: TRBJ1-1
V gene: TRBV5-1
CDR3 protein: CASSSGGFLNTEAFF

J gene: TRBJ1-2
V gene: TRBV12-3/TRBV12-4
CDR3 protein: CASNRDRAGGYTF

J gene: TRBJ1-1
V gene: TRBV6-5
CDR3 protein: CASSRQVNTEAFF

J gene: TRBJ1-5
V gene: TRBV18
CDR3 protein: CASSPTGGIQPQHF

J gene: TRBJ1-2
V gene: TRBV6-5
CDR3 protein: CASSYQVDRPNYGYTF

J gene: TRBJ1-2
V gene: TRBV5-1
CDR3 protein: CASSLNRQGSGYTF

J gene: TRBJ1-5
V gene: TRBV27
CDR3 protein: CASKRAGFSSNQPQHF

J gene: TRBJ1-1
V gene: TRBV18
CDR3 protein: CASSPVRDRHNTEAFF

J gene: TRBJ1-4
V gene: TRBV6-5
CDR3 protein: CASTKTGGTNEKLFF

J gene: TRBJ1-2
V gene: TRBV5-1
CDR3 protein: CASSLVETGYQGYTF

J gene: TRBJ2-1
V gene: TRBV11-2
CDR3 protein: CASSHSRTASSYNEQFF

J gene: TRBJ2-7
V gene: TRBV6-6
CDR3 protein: CASTRGTYKSGGSSYEQYF

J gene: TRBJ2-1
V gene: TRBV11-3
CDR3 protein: CASSSSRGFYNEQFF

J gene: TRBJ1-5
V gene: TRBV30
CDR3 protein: CAWSAGGAISNQPQHF

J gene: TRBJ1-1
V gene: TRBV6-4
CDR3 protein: CASRETGNTEAFF

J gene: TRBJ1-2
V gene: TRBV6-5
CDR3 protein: CASSLPGVNYGYTF

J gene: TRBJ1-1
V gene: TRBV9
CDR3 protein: CASSATVMNTEAFF